What follows are 13 T cell receptor beta chains derived from one specimen sequenced in a study of cytomegalovirus exposure and HLA in healthy donors. Both 60 Vbeta primers and 13 Jbeta primers went into the PCR. Method: immunoSEQ multiplex PCR; TCRdb's copy keeps in-frame clones and lacks some. The table records more than 80,000 clones, approximately 72% of them present only once. The sample consisted of PBMCs. These receptors were taken from a woman between 70 and 85 years old in good health and CMV-seropositive.

The V call is TRBV6-4, the J call TRBJ1-3, with D perhaps matching TRBD1 (6 bases). V was trimmed by 8 bases and J by 2 bases, leaving 16 bases between them. The CDR3 runs 15 residues. The V gene's germline CDR1 is MRHNA and CDR2 SNTAGT. As DNA, the CDR3 is TGTGCCAGCGTCGAGCAACAGGGTGCTGGAAACACCATATATTTT. Protein sequence: CASVEQQGAGNTIYF.

The chain carries TRBV7-2 and TRBJ2-5; 7 bases are shared with TRBD2. The germline CDR1 and CDR2 sequences are SGHTA and FQGNSA. The CDR3 is 13 residues long. V lost 5 bases, J lost 3 bases, and 3 bases stayed unmatched. For the CDR3, the DNA is TGTGCCAGCAGCGTGCGGGGGAAAGAGACCCAGTACTTC. It codes for CASSVRGKETQYF.

The chain uses TRBV4-2 and TRBJ1-5, with D possibly being TRBD1 (5 bases). V dropped 0 bases and J dropped 5 bases, with 8 bases sitting between them. The CDR3 spans 14 residues. The germline gives CDR1 LGHNA, CDR2 YNFKEQ. CDR3 in amino acids: CASSQDGGDQPQHF. The CDR3 region has the DNA TGTGCCAGCAGCCAAGATGGGGGGGATCAGCCCCAGCATTTT.

CDR3 amino acids: CAISDRTAEKSYEQYF. CDR3 nucleotide sequence: TGTGCCATCAGTGACAGGACAGCCGAAAAGTCCTACGAGCAGTACTTC. The J gene is TRBJ2-7, the V gene TRBV10-3, with D maybe TRBD1 (6 bases). Germline V gives CDR1 ENHRY, CDR2 SYGVKD. The length of the CDR3 is 16 residues. V was pared by 3 bases and J by 1 base, with 16 bases between.

The V gene is TRBV10-3, the J gene TRBJ2-6, with D perhaps matching TRBD2 (6 bases). Trimming pared 3 bases from V and 2 bases from J, leaving 8 bases between. Germline loops: CDR1 ENHRY, CDR2 SYGVKD. The CDR3 loop spans 15 amino acids. The CDR3 DNA reads as TGTGCCATCAGTGACTGGGGGGCTGGGGCCAACGTCCTGACTTTC. Protein: CAISDWGAGANVLTF.

The chain joins TRBV27 to TRBJ2-7; 7 bases are a match to TRBD1. CDR1 is MNHEY, CDR2 SMNVEV, per germline (reference sequence). Germline trimming cut 3 bases from V and 5 bases from J; bases unmatched to any gene: 4. This CDR3 is 13 amino acids long. This CDR3 is CASSFIQGNEQYF. Here the CDR3 DNA reads TGTGCCAGCAGTTTTATACAGGGGAACGAGCAGTACTTC.

The rearrangement uses TRBV29-1 and TRBJ2-2; 9 bases are shared with TRBD2. V shed 7 bases and J 0 bases; nucleotides not matched to a gene: 6. CDR3 length: 15 residues. CDR1 SQVTM and CDR2 ANQGSEA come from the germline V gene. CDR3 residues: CSAGLANTNTGELFF. CDR3 nucleotides: TGCAGCGCTGGACTAGCGAATACGAACACCGGGGAGCTGTTTTTT.

The chain employs TRBV28 and TRBJ2-7, with 7 bases identical to TRBD1. V was pared by 0 bases and J by 3 bases, with 11 bases of the junction left unmatched. Germline V gene lookup returns CDR1 MDHEN and CDR2 SYDVKM. The CDR3 extends over 17 amino acids. The CDR3 coding sequence is TGTGCCAGCAGTTTATGGTCCCTACAGGGGTCAAACTACGAGCAGTACTTC. Protein sequence: CASSLWSLQGSNYEQYF.

The gene calls are TRBV2 and TRBJ2-7; 13 positions agree with TRBD2. J lost 2 bases, V lost 8 bases, and 3 bases had no gene match. Per germline, CDR1 SNHLY and CDR2 FYNNEI. The CDR3 spans 14 residues. The CDR3 is CASWTSGSPYEQYF. The DNA for the CDR3 is TGTGCCAGCTGGACTAGCGGGAGCCCCTACGAGCAGTACTTC.

The V gene is TRBV11-2, the J gene TRBJ2-3; no clear D. V was cut by 3 bases and J by 7 bases, with 11 bases left in between. CDR1 is SGHAT and CDR2 is FQNNGV in the germline V gene. This CDR3 has 13 amino acids. The CDR3 DNA sequence: TGTGCCAGCAGCTTGTCCGAGATCAATACGCAGTATTTT. It yields the protein CASSLSEINTQYF.

This clone has just one count. The rearrangement uses TRBV18 and TRBJ1-1, with D uncertain. The CDR3 sequence is 13 residues long. With 3 bases removed from V and 4 bases from J, the gap between germline ends came to 9 bases. Germline V gives CDR1 KGHSH, CDR2 LQKENI. The DNA for the CDR3 is TGTGCCAGCTCACCTGGGCAGAGCACTGAAGCTTTCTTT. This sequence encodes CASSPGQSTEAFF.

J is TRBJ2-1 and V is TRBV7-8; no clear D. V shed 0 bases and J shed 7 bases, with 10 bases lying between them. CDR1 and CDR2 (germline): SGHVS, FQNEAQ. CDR3 size: 14 residues. The CDR3, as DNA: TGTGCCAGCAGCTTAGCAGGCCTACAGAATGAGCAGTTCTTC. Its protein is CASSLAGLQNEQFF.

The rearrangement uses TRBV28 and TRBJ1-4; possibly TRBD1 for D (5 bases). Germline values: CDR1 MDHEN, CDR2 SYDVKM. V dropped 3 bases and J dropped 7 bases, with 12 bases sitting between them. The CDR3 loop spans 14 amino acids. CDR3 sequence reads: CASSFSREVEKLFF. In DNA form, the CDR3 reads TGTGCCAGCAGTTTTAGCAGGGAGGTTGAAAAACTGTTTTTT.